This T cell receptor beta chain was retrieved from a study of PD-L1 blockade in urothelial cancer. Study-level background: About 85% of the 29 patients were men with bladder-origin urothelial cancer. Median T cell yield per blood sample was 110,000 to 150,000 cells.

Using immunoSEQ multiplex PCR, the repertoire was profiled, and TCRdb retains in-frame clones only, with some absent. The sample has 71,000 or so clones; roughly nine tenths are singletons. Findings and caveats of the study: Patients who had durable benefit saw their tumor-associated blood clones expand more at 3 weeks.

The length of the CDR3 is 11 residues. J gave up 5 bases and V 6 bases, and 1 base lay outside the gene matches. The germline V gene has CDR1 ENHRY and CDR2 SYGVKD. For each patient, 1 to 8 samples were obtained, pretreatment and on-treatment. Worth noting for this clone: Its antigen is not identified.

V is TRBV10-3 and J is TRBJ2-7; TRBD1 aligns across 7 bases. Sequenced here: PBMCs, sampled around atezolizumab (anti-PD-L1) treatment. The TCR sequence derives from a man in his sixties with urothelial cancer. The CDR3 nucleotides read TGTGCCATCAGGACAGGGAACGAGCAGTACTTC. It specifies CAIRTGNEQYF.